The source of this T cell receptor (beta chain) is a study of neurological immune-mediated disorders (dated by TCRdb to the late 2010s). In terms of the full investigation: The study compared peripheral blood TCR-beta repertoires of HTLV-I-associated myelopathy (HAM/TSP) patients, multiple sclerosis patients and healthy controls using UMI-based sequencing. The roughly 100 TCR-beta libraries covered PBMC samples along with longitudinal samples, technical triplicates, and paired sorted CD4+ and CD8+ T-cell subsets. The cohort comprised some 71 subjects: roughly 15 HAM/TSP patients, 34 multiple sclerosis patients and 20 healthy controls. Study-level results and caveats: The highest TCR clonal expansion was observed in HAM/TSP patients, whereas the lowest was observed in MS patients, even when compared with healthy controls. No identical CDR3 amino acid sequences were found to be shared among expanded clones across subjects, suggesting that TCR-beta repertoires were private in all groups.

This clonotype was counted many times. Its antigen remains undetermined. Base qualities are not recorded, but no much larger clone differs from it by a single base. To synthesize cDNA, template-switch 5'RACE was performed with a primer carrying a 10-nucleotide random unique molecular identifier so that each TCR transcript was tagged. Every sequencing run covered 15-18 subjects and yielded more than 160 million TCR-beta sequences. Total RNA was extracted with the RNeasy kit. The KAPA Real-time Library Amplification kit was used to amplify TCR-beta VDJ regions with primers targeting the TCR constant region and the 5'RACE anchor. A first PCR added sample indexes and Illumina adaptors, and a second PCR then raised library yield. The roughly 650 bp TCR product was size-selected on a 2% E-gel SizeSelection system after Ampure bead purification. Before pooling, libraries had their quality checked on a Bioanalyzer, their concentration measured with Qubit, and their quantity determined with the Kapa Library Quantification kit. Libraries were sequenced paired-end 2 x 150 bp on an Illumina HiSeq 2500. To increase sequence diversity, roughly 24-30% phiX was spiked into each library pool. Per the source publication's procedure: The quality-filtered reads were processed with the UMI-based MiGEC pipeline, whose error correction step removed more than 80% of the raw TCR sequences. VDJ genes were aligned to IMGT germline references, and each clonotype was defined by a unique CDR3 amino acid sequence together with V-J genes. Clonal expansion, Shannon diversity, and CDR3 relatedness (CalcPairwiseDistances, ClusterSamples) were evaluated with VDJtools, and phylogenetic trees were built with CLCbio workbench. Clones with at least 8 unique UMIs were defined as expanded, with this threshold being based on coefficient-of-variation modelling across technical triplicates. TCRdb redid the processing of the public reads, applying fastp at Q25 and MiXCR, and retained in-frame beta chains. Rows merge per CDR3 protein into single entries with the most common DNA and genes. The V and J calls were determined by TCRdb, not by the authors. The sample records around 83,000 distinct CDR3 sequences, roughly 13% of which are singletons. Roughly 6.8% of the sample comes from the top ten.

V and J lose 3 bases and 2 bases, and a span of 12 bases separates them. The CDR3 runs 14 residues from the cysteine to the phenylalanine. CDR3 DNA only is kept here, 42 bases in frame from base 1. CDR1 DFQATT and CDR2 SNEGSKA were looked up in the germline V gene (reference sequence). The healthy controls were volunteers from a blood bank in Maryland, USA. For the unsorted PBMC libraries, 2 million PBMCs were stored in RNAlater at -80 degrees C until RNA extraction and were used to generate the libraries. Peripheral blood underwent Ficoll-Hypaque density gradient centrifugation to isolate PBMCs, which were then cryopreserved in liquid nitrogen.

The TCR sequence derives from a woman aged 45 to 65 in good health. Material: PBMCs. This receptor chain uses TRBV20-1 and TRBJ2-3, with TRBD2 as a weak D call on 6 bases. The nucleotide sequence is given as TGCAGTGCTAGGAAGGCGGGGAACACAGATACGCAGTATTTT. Translated, it reads CSARKAGNTDTQYF.